The 18 T cell receptor beta chains presented below share a single source sample, sequenced in a study of T cell responses to AZD1222 COVID-19 vaccine. Clones were sequenced by immunoSEQ multiplex PCR, and TCRdb holds only the in-frame ones, with some missing. Counted here are about 110,000 clones, 86% occurring once; the ten biggest clones make up 3% to 3.5%. The sample was peripheral blood, taken on day 0 of AZD1222 vaccination. The receptor set was obtained from an adult in good health.

The genes are TRBV5-1 and TRBJ2-3, with TRBD1 identical over 8 bases. Germline CDR1 and CDR2: SGHRS and YFSETQ. This CDR3 has 16 amino acids. The J segment lost 5 bases and the V segment lost 4 bases, leaving 12 bases of the junction unmatched. The CDR3 nucleotides are TGCGCCAGCAGCCTCAGGGGGCTTTTGATGGGAGATACGCAGTATTTT. This codes for CASSLRGLLMGDTQYF.

The rearrangement links TRBV5-6 to TRBJ2-7; D unclear. The CDR3 covers 15 residues. Germline assignment: CDR1 SGHDT and CDR2 YYEEEE. V lost 0 bases and J 3 bases, leaving 13 bases between the germline ends. Here the CDR3 reads CASSLEATQFYEQYF. In nucleotides, the CDR3 is TGTGCCAGCAGCTTGGAGGCTACACAATTCTACGAGCAGTACTTC.

This chain connects TRBV3-1 (or the pseudogene TRBV3-2) to TRBJ2-1; D gene ambiguous. In germline, CDR1 is LGHDT, CDR2 YNNKEL (reference sequence). The CDR3 is 12 residues long. Deletions cut 5 bases from V and 5 bases from J, with 7 bases between. CDR3 amino acids: CASSGYDNEQFF. The DNA of the CDR3 is TGTGCCAGCAGCGGGTACGACAATGAGCAGTTCTTC.

V gene TRBV18 combines with J gene TRBJ1-1; TRBD1 aligns across 8 bases. Germline CDR1 reads KGHSH; CDR2 reads LQKENI. The CDR3 length is 17 residues. Trimming took 1 base from V and 0 from J; bases not matched to a gene: 7. CDR3 protein: CASSPLGQGPLNTEAFF. CDR3 DNA sequence: TGTGCCAGCTCACCACTTGGACAGGGCCCATTGAACACTGAAGCTTTCTTT.

The gene calls are TRBV9 and TRBJ2-4; D is ambiguous. Germline lookup yields CDR1 SGDLS and CDR2 YYNGEE. The CDR3 has 15 amino acids. Trimming removed 3 bases from V and 8 bases from J, with 18 bases in between. This CDR3 is CASSEAPRVPYIQYF. The CDR3 coding sequence is TGTGCCAGCAGCGAGGCCCCCCGGGTTCCGTACATTCAGTACTTC. The whole variable domain, remainder taken from reference TRBV9 and TRBJ2-4, is DSGVTQTPKHLITATGQRVTLRCSPRSGDLSVYWYQQSLDQGLQFLIQYYNGEERAKGNILERFSAQQFPDLHSELNLSSLELGDSALYFCASSEAPRVPYIQYFGAGTRLSVL.

DNA for the CDR3: TGTGCCAGCAGCTTAGTACCGGGACAGCCCCAGCAGTACTTC. It yields the protein CASSLVPGQPQQYF. The chain joins TRBV7-8 to TRBJ2-7, with 7 nucleotides matching TRBD1. CDR1 is SGHVS and CDR2 is FQNEAQ in the germline V gene. Trimming at V came to 1 base and at J to 8 bases, leaving 8 bases not matched to a gene. The CDR3 runs 14 residues.

Points on this clone: One end of the junction is discordant with germline, which a read error may explain. The chain is built from TRBV7-8 and TRBJ2-7, with 10 nucleotides matching TRBD1. This CDR3 region has 13 residues. CDR1 SGHVS and CDR2 FQNEAQ come from the germline V gene. The CDR3: CASSFADRGHFRF. The CDR3, as DNA: TGTGCCAGCAGCTTTGCCGACAGGGGGCACTTTAGGTTC.

The V gene is TRBV30, the J gene TRBJ1-5; no reliable D call. This CDR3 contains 14 residues. The V end was cut by 4 bases, the J end by 0 bases, with 10 bases between. The V gene's germline CDR1 is GTSNPN and CDR2 SVGIG (reference sequence). The CDR3 region is CAWTPANSNQPQHF. DNA of the CDR3: TGTGCCTGGACTCCGGCGAATAGCAATCAGCCCCAGCATTTT.

This clone was counted many times. This rearrangement joins TRBV4-2 to TRBJ2-2; D gene uncertain. V lost 1 base and J lost 1, with 7 bases in between. The CDR3 runs to 15 residues. Germline V gene lookup returns CDR1 LGHNA and CDR2 YNFKEQ. The DNA for the CDR3 is TGTGCCAGCAGCCAAGCGGACCGGAACACCGGGGAGCTGTTTTTT. It translates to CASSQADRNTGELFF.

This clone has only one observation. This chain connects TRBV2 to TRBJ1-1, with D perhaps TRBD1 (6 bases). Germline V lookup: CDR1 SNHLY, CDR2 FYNNEI. The V end lost 4 bases, the J end lost 2 bases, and 17 bases lay between the germline ends. The length of the CDR3 is 16 residues. DNA for the CDR3: TGTGCCAGCAGTGCTGATAGGGGGTCTACTAACACTGAAGCTTTCTTT. It translates to CASSADRGSTNTEAFF.

V and J are TRBV5-1 and TRBJ1-6; D ambiguous. The CDR3 spans 15 residues. Germline V gene sequence: CDR1 SGHRS, CDR2 YFSETQ. Trimming cost V 0 bases and J 5 bases, with 9 bases left between them. Here the CDR3 reads CASSLEGNNNSPLHF. For the CDR3, the DNA is TGCGCCAGCAGCTTGGAGGGTAACAATAATTCACCCCTCCACTTT.

The V gene is TRBV19, the J gene TRBJ1-5; D unresolved. This CDR3 has 16 amino acids. V lost 7 bases, J lost 0 bases, and 16 bases lay in between. Germline V CDR1 and CDR2: LNHDA, SQIVND (reference sequence). The CDR3 nucleotides read TGTGCCAGTACCATCAAGGGCGGTGATAGCAATCAGCCCCAGCATTTT. It specifies CASTIKGGDSNQPQHF.

The chain combines TRBV7-6 with TRBJ1-2; TRBD1 is a possible D gene (6 bases). Germline V gene data show CDR1 as SGHVS and CDR2 as FNYEAQ. The CDR3 consists of 16 residues. Trimming stripped 4 bases from V and 4 bases from J, with 19 bases between. CDR3 bases: TGTGCCAGCAGCTCGATGTTACCGGGACACAGCTATGGCTACACCTTC. This translates into CASSSMLPGHSYGYTF.

This sequence joins TRBV15 and TRBJ2-1; tentative D call: TRBD1 (7 bases). V lost 0 bases and J lost 4, with 10 bases in between. There are 15 residues in the CDR3. The germline V gene has CDR1 LNHNV and CDR2 YYDKDF (reference sequence). This CDR3 reads CATSREEGAYNEQFF. In nucleotides, the CDR3 is TGTGCCACCAGCAGAGAGGAGGGGGCTTACAATGAGCAGTTCTTC.

The sample holds a few counts of this clone. V usage is TRBV19 and J usage is TRBJ1-2; the match to TRBD1 covers 8 bases. CDR3 length: 13 residues. Germline V gives CDR1 LNHDA, CDR2 SQIVND (reference sequence). V gave up 6 bases and J gave up 6 bases; unmatched junction bases: 6. In DNA, the CDR3 is TGTGCCAGTAGCTCCAGGGGGCGGAATGGCTACACCTTC. This sequence encodes CASSSRGRNGYTF.

This clone was seen a single time. The chain is built from TRBV30 and TRBJ1-4; D is unresolved. This CDR3 contains 14 residues. V shed 0 bases and J shed 1 base, with 6 bases lying between them. The germline V gene has CDR1 GTSNPN and CDR2 SVGIG (reference sequence). The CDR3 DNA sequence: TGTGCCTGGAGTGTATGGGGAACTAATGAAAAACTGTTTTTT. Protein sequence: CAWSVWGTNEKLFF.

CDR3 sequence: CAWSVGTFGGLPDTDTQYF. DNA of the CDR3: TGTGCCTGGAGTGTGGGGACCTTCGGGGGGCTTCCGGACACAGATACGCAGTATTTT. This chain links TRBV30 with TRBJ2-3; maybe TRBD2 (7 bases). CDR3 length: 19 residues. CDR1 is GTSNPN and CDR2 is SVGIG in the germline V gene (reference sequence). V lost 0 bases, J lost 2 bases, and 24 bases lay in between.

The V gene is TRBV6-5, the J gene TRBJ1-2; D unresolved. Germline lookup yields CDR1 MNHEY and CDR2 SVGAGI. The CDR3 runs to 11 residues. Trimming cost V 10 bases and J 0 bases, with 6 bases left between them. The CDR3 loop is CATEANYGYTF. Written as DNA, the CDR3 is TGTGCCACAGAGGCTAACTATGGCTACACCTTC.